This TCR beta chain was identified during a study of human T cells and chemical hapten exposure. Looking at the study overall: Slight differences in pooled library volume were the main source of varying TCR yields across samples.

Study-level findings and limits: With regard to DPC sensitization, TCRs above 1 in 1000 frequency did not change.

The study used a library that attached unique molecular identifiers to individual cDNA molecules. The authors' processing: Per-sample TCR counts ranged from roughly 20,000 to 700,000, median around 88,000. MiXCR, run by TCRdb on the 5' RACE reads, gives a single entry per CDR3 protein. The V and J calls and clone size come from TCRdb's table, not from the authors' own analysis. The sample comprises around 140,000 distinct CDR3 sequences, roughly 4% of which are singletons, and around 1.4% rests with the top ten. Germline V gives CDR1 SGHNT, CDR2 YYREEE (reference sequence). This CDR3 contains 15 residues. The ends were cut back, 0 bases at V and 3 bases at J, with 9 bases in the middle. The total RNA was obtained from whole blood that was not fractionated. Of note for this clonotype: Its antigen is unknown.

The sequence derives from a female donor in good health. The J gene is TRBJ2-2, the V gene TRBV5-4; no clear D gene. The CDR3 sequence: CASSLGLSYTGELFF. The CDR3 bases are TGTGCCAGCAGCTTGGGCCTGAGTTACACCGGGGAGCTGTTTTTT.